This T cell receptor (beta chain) was sequenced during a study of Tregs in tolerant kidney transplant recipients. On this clone: The CDR3 end falls 3 residues outside the read, so it is completed with the germline J gene.

The CDR3 runs 14 residues. Trimming cost V 2 bases and J 2 bases, with 9 bases left between them. Looked up from germline, CDR1 is KGHSH and CDR2 is LQKENI. TCRdb keeps only in-frame clones here, not all; method: immunoSEQ multiplex PCR. The sample has tens of thousands of clones; the top ten hold about 0.83%. Sequencing used CD4+ T cells from blood, obtained before the transplant. The chain joins TRBV18 to TRBJ1-2; D gene unclear. The TCR originated in a human donor who received a combined kidney and bone marrow transplant. CDR3 loop: CASSPWSENYGYTF. The part of the CDR3 DNA that was read is TGTGCCAGCTCACCATGGAGCGAAAACTATGGC.